This TCR beta chain was found in a study of blood T cells in healthy people across ages. Study findings and constraints: Strong correlation existed between TCR beta diversity and naive T cell percentage. In the absence of known donor CMV status, changes in expanded clonotypes were possibly confounded.

A remark on this clonotype: Its specificity is not known.

A second PCR of roughly 7 to 11 cycles used a sample-barcoded 5' primer and a J-beta primer mix. In TCRdb, the 5' RACE reads were re-called with MiXCR into one record per CDR3 protein. The sample holds 1,300,000 or so distinct CDR3 sequences, roughly 59% seen once. V lost 3 bases and J 4 bases, leaving 13 bases between the germline ends. CDR1 DFQATT and CDR2 SNEGSKA come from the germline V gene (reference sequence). This CDR3 is 14 amino acids long. The study recruited healthy Caucasian donors from Russia who were aged roughly 6 to 95. Donors each provided about 10 milliliters of peripheral blood. Sequencing was done on a sample of blood. The chain recombines TRBV20-1 with TRBJ1-5; a weak D match, TRBD1 (5 bases). This clonotype originated in a man between 18 and 35 years old in good health. This CDR3 reads CSASLGGRNQPQHF. Written as DNA, the CDR3 is TGCAGTGCTAGTCTGGGGGGTCGGAATCAGCCCCAGCATTTT.